The following is a T cell receptor (beta chain) sequence with its context. This sample was included in a study of blood T cell repertoires in COVID-19. About the study: Some COVID-19 samples were acute and others convalescent; all came from the United States, Italy and Spain. In each case, the material was cDNA or gDNA derived from T cells, B-cell-depleted T cells, or PBMCs.

TCRdb's table, derived via immunoSEQ multiplex PCR, lists solely in-frame clones and lacks some. The profile shows over 200,000 clones, over 80% of them singletons. V gave up 0 bases and J gave up 3 bases; unmatched junction bases: 3. CDR1 SGHAT and CDR2 FQNNGV come from the germline V gene. This CDR3 contains 16 residues. Each participant's cohort was designated according to participant-reported clinical history. The TCR comes from a woman in her thirties who had been exposed to COVID-19. Sequencing used PBMCs or T cells enriched from blood (not recorded which). The V call is TRBV11-2, the J call TRBJ2-7; 12 bases fit TRBD2. Here the CDR3 DNA reads TGTGCCAGCAGCTTAGATCGACTAGCGGGAGTCTACGAGCAGTACTTC. Translated: CASSLDRLAGVYEQYF.